A selection of T cell receptor beta chains follows, all from one sample in a study of beta chain features in type 1 diabetes. Measured with immunoSEQ multiplex PCR; TCRdb has only the in-frame clones, and not every one. In the table there are 200,000 to 250,000 clones, around 9.9% of which are singletons. The sequenced sample was central memory CD4+ T cells from blood. These receptor sequences come from a man in his late teens or twenties in good health. The CDR3 runs from the conserved cysteine through the conserved F or W. The D gene is left open where the match is weak. Some rows mark clone size as missing; the rest say once, few, many or name a class of expanded clone.

d_gene: TRBD2; abundance: few; j_gene: TRBJ2-7; v_gene: TRBV5-1; CDR3aa: CASSWTGTNLYEQYF; CDR3nt: TGCGCCAGCAGCTGGACCGGGACTAACCTCTACGAGCAGTACTTC
d_gene: .; abundance: .; j_gene: TRBJ1-1; v_gene: TRBV21-1; CDR3aa: CASSPQGLKTEAFF; CDR3nt: TGTGCCAGCAGCCCTCAAGGTTTAAAGACTGAAGCTTTCTTT
d_gene: .; abundance: few; j_gene: TRBJ2-5; v_gene: TRBV5-4; CDR3aa: CASSLPAETQYF; CDR3nt: TGTGCCAGCAGCTTGCCAGCAGAGACCCAGTACTTC
d_gene: .; abundance: few; j_gene: TRBJ2-5; v_gene: TRBV7-2; CDR3aa: CASRFRGGVETQYF; CDR3nt: TGTGCCAGCAGGTTCAGAGGGGGGGTGGAGACCCAGTACTTC
d_gene: TRBD1; abundance: few; j_gene: TRBJ2-7; v_gene: TRBV5-6; CDR3aa: CASSPGTGFDYEQYF; CDR3nt: TGTGCCAGCAGCCCAGGGACAGGGTTCGACTACGAGCAGTACTTC
d_gene: .; abundance: few; j_gene: TRBJ1-4; v_gene: TRBV29-1; CDR3aa: CSVEEDGTREKLFF; CDR3nt: TGCAGCGTTGAAGAGGACGGGACCCGAGAAAAACTGTTTTTT
d_gene: .; abundance: once; j_gene: TRBJ2-3; v_gene: TRBV5-4; CDR3aa: CASSLFFGSNTDTQYF; CDR3nt: TGTGCCAGCAGCTTGTTTTTCGGGAGTAACACAGATACGCAGTATTTT
d_gene: .; abundance: .; j_gene: TRBJ2-1; v_gene: TRBV7-3; CDR3aa: CASSLGLLNEQFF; CDR3nt: TGTGCCAGCAGCTTAGGACTTCTCAATGAGCAGTTCTTC
d_gene: TRBD2; abundance: .; j_gene: TRBJ2-1; v_gene: TRBV2; CDR3aa: CASSGGSGRARYNEQFF; CDR3nt: TGTGCCAGCAGTGGTGGTAGCGGGAGGGCCAGGTACAATGAGCAGTTCTTC
d_gene: TRBD2; abundance: .; j_gene: TRBJ2-1; v_gene: TRBV19; CDR3aa: CASSNPGGGEQFF; CDR3nt: TGTGCCAGTAGTAACCCGGGAGGAGGTGAGCAGTTCTTC
d_gene: TRBD1; abundance: .; j_gene: TRBJ2-3; v_gene: TRBV7-9; CDR3aa: CASSGQGWSDTQYF; CDR3nt: TGTGCCAGCAGCGGACAGGGTTGGTCAGATACGCAGTATTTT
d_gene: .; abundance: few; j_gene: TRBJ2-5; v_gene: TRBV6-1; CDR3aa: CASSVTTGYGETQYF; CDR3nt: TGTGCCAGCAGTGTGACTACAGGGTATGGAGAGACCCAGTACTTC
d_gene: .; abundance: .; j_gene: TRBJ2-3; v_gene: TRBV9; CDR3aa: CASSPRGSTDTQYF; CDR3nt: TGTGCCAGCAGCCCACGGGGATCCACAGATACGCAGTATTTT
d_gene: .; abundance: few; j_gene: TRBJ1-1; v_gene: TRBV6-5; CDR3aa: CASRGTEAFF; CDR3nt: TGTGCCAGCAGAGGGACTGAAGCTTTCTTT
d_gene: .; abundance: many; j_gene: TRBJ2-1; v_gene: TRBV10-3; CDR3aa: CAISGASRYNEQFF; CDR3nt: TGTGCCATCAGTGGGGCTAGTCGTTACAATGAGCAGTTCTTC
d_gene: .; abundance: few; j_gene: TRBJ2-3; v_gene: TRBV5-1; CDR3aa: CASSFNPGDTQYF; CDR3nt: TGCGCCAGCAGCTTTAACCCGGGAGATACGCAGTATTTT
d_gene: .; abundance: .; j_gene: TRBJ2-1; v_gene: TRBV27; CDR3aa: CASRSIQGSYNEQFF; CDR3nt: TGTGCCAGCAGATCAATACAGGGTTCCTACAATGAGCAGTTCTTC
d_gene: TRBD1; abundance: .; j_gene: TRBJ2-5; v_gene: TRBV11-2; CDR3aa: CASSLQGAETQYF; CDR3nt: TGTGCCAGCAGCTTACAGGGGGCAGAGACCCAGTACTTC
d_gene: .; abundance: few; j_gene: TRBJ2-7; v_gene: TRBV6-6; CDR3aa: CASSYGLSSYEQYF; CDR3nt: TGTGCCAGCAGTTACGGTCTTAGCTCCTACGAGCAGTACTTC
d_gene: .; abundance: .; j_gene: TRBJ1-3; v_gene: TRBV5-4; CDR3aa: CASSFPGNTIYF; CDR3nt: TGTGCCAGCAGCTTCCCCGGAAACACCATATATTTT
d_gene: TRBD1; abundance: few; j_gene: TRBJ2-7; v_gene: TRBV11-2; CDR3aa: CASSWATGVGAYEQYF; CDR3nt: TGTGCCAGCAGCTGGGCCACAGGGGTCGGGGCCTACGAGCAGTACTTC
d_gene: .; abundance: .; j_gene: TRBJ2-7; v_gene: TRBV10-3; CDR3aa: CAISERLSYEQYF; CDR3nt: TGTGCCATCAGTGAGAGGTTATCCTACGAGCAGTACTTC
d_gene: TRBD2; abundance: .; j_gene: TRBJ2-6; v_gene: TRBV11-2; CDR3aa: CASSLRGLVEANVLTF; CDR3nt: TGTGCCAGCAGCCTTCGTGGACTAGTTGAAGCCAACGTCCTGACTTTC
d_gene: TRBD2; abundance: .; j_gene: TRBJ2-2; v_gene: TRBV15; CDR3aa: CATSRDIGLAGIDTGELFF; CDR3nt: TGTGCCACCAGCAGAGATATCGGTCTAGCGGGCATTGACACCGGGGAGCTGTTTTTT
d_gene: TRBD2; abundance: .; j_gene: TRBJ2-1; v_gene: TRBV29-1; CDR3aa: CSVPTSGIYNEQFF; CDR3nt: TGCAGCGTCCCGACTAGCGGGATCTACAATGAGCAGTTCTTC
d_gene: .; abundance: few; j_gene: TRBJ1-4; v_gene: TRBV11-2; CDR3aa: CASSLDRAGFNEKLFF; CDR3nt: TGTGCCAGCAGCTTAGATCGGGCAGGGTTTAATGAAAAACTGTTTTTT
d_gene: .; abundance: few; j_gene: TRBJ1-2; v_gene: TRBV7-9; CDR3aa: CASSLGGGRAGDLKGYTF; CDR3nt: TGTGCCAGCAGCTTAGGAGGAGGAAGGGCAGGAGACCTAAAAGGCTACACCTTC
d_gene: .; abundance: .; j_gene: TRBJ2-7; v_gene: TRBV15; CDR3aa: CATSSGRSPEQYF; CDR3nt: TGTGCCACCAGCAGCGGCAGGTCCCCCGAGCAGTACTTC
d_gene: .; abundance: few; j_gene: TRBJ2-5; v_gene: TRBV5-6; CDR3aa: CASSQQPRTGETQYF; CDR3nt: TGTGCCAGCAGCCAACAGCCCCGTACAGGGGAGACCCAGTACTTC
d_gene: .; abundance: .; j_gene: TRBJ2-4; v_gene: TRBV21-1; CDR3aa: CASSKDRGVAKNIQYF; CDR3nt: TGTGCCAGCAGCAAAGATCGGGGGGTAGCCAAAAACATTCAGTACTTC
d_gene: .; abundance: .; j_gene: TRBJ1-6; v_gene: TRBV27; CDR3aa: CASSLSTARNSPLHF; CDR3nt: TGTGCCAGCAGTTTATCCACTGCCCGTAATTCACCCCTCCACTTT